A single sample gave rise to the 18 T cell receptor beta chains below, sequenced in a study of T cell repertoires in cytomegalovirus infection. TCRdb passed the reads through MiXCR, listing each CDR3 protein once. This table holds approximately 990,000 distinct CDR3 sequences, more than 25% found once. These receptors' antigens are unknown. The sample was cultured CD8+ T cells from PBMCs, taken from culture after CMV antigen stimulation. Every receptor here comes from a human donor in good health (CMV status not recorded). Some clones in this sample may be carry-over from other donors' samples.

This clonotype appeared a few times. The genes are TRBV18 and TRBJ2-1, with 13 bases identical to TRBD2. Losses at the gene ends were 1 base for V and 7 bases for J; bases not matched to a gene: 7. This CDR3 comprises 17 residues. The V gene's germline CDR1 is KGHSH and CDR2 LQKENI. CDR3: CASSPLWTSGGINEQFF. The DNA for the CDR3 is TGTGCCAGCTCACCACTATGGACTAGCGGGGGTATAAATGAGCAGTTCTTC.

The CDR3 nucleotides are TGTGCCAGCAGCGTAGGGGGCATGCAGACCCAGTACTTC. Its translation is CASSVGGMQTQYF. The chain links TRBV9 to TRBJ2-5; perhaps TRBD1 as D (5 bases). The CDR3 extends over 13 amino acids. The V gene's germline CDR1 is SGDLS and CDR2 YYNGEE. V shed 0 bases and J shed 6 bases, with 9 bases lying between them.

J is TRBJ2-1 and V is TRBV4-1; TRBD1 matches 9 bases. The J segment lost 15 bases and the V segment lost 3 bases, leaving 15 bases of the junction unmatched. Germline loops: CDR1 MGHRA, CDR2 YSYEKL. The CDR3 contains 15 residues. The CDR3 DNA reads TGCGCCAGCAGCCACGTAACATTGTGGGGACAGGGTCTGTTCTTC. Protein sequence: CASSHVTLWGQGLFF.

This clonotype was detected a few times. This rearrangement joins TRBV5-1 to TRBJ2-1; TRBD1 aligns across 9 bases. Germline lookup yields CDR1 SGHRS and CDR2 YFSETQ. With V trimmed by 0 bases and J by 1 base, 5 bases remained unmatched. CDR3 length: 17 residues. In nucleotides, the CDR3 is TGCGCCAGCAGCTTGGAGAACAGGGGGCAATCCTACAATGAGCAGTTCTTC. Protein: CASSLENRGQSYNEQFF.

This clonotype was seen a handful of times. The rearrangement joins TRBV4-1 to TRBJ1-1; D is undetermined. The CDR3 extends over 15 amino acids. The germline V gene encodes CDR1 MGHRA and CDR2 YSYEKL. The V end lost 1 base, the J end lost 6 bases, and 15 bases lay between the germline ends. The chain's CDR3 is CASSQGGYRWAEAFF. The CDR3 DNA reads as TGCGCCAGCAGCCAAGGGGGATACCGCTGGGCTGAAGCTTTCTTT.

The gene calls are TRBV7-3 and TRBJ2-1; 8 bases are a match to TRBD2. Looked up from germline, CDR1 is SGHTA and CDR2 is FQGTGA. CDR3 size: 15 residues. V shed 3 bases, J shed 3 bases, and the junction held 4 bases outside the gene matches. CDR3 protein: CASSFGLAYYNEQFF. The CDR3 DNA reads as TGTGCCAGCAGCTTCGGACTAGCTTACTACAATGAGCAGTTCTTC.

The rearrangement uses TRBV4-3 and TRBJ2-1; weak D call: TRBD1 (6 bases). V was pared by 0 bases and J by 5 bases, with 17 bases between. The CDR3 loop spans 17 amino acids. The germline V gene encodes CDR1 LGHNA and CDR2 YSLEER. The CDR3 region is CASSQDPPGHHNNEQFF. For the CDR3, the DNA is TGCGCCAGCAGCCAAGACCCCCCGGGACACCATAACAATGAGCAGTTCTTC.

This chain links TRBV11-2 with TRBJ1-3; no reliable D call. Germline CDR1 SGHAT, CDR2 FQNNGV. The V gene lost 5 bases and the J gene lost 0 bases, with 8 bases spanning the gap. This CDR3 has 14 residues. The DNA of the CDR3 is TGTGCCAGCAGCGGAGGAGACTCTGGAAACACCATATATTTT. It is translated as CASSGGDSGNTIYF.

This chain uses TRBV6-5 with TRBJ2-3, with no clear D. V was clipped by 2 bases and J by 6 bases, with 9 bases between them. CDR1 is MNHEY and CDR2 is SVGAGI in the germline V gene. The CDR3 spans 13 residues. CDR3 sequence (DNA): TGTGCCAGCAGTTACCTGGCCGCTGATACGCAGTATTTT. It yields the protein CASSYLAADTQYF.

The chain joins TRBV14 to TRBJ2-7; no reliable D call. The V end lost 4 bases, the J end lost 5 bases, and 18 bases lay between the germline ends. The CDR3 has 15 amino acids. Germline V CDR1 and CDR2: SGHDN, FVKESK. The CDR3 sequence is CASSPPAGSTHEQYF. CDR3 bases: TGTGCCAGCAGCCCCCCGGCAGGTTCAACTCACGAGCAGTACTTC.

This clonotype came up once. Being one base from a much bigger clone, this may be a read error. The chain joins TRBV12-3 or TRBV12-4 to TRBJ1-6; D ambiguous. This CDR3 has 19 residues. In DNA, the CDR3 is TGTGCCGGCAGTCCGAGCCGAGGTTTCTTGGAGACCTATAATTCACCCCTCCACTTT. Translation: CAGSPSRGFLETYNSPLHF.

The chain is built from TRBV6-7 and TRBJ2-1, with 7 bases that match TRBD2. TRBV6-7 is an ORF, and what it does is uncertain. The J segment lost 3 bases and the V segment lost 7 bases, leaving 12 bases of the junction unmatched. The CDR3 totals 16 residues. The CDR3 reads CASKHSRDYLYNEQFF. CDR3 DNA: TGTGCCAGCAAACATTCCCGGGACTACCTCTACAATGAGCAGTTCTTC.

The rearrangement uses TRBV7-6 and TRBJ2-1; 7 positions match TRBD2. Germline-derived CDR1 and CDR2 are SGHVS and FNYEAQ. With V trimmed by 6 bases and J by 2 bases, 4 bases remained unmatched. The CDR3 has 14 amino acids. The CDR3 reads CASRSSGPYNEQFF. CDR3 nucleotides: TGTGCCAGCAGGTCTAGCGGACCCTACAATGAGCAGTTCTTC. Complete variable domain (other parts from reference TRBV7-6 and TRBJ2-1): GAGVSQSPRYKVTKRGQDVALRCDPISGHVSLYWYRQALGQGPEFLTYFNYEAQQDKSGLPNDRFSAERPEGSISTLTIQRTEQRDSAMYRCASRSSGPYNEQFFGPGTRLTVL.

The CDR3 reads CASTGTINTGELFF. The CDR3 coding sequence is TGTGCCAGCACAGGGACTATTAACACCGGGGAGCTGTTTTTT. The chain has TRBV7-1 and TRBJ2-2, with 7 positions matching TRBD2. TRBV7-1 is known as an ORF, though its function is uncertain. V trimming: 7 bases; J trimming: 2 bases; junction bases outside the gene matches: 4. This CDR3 is 14 amino acids long.

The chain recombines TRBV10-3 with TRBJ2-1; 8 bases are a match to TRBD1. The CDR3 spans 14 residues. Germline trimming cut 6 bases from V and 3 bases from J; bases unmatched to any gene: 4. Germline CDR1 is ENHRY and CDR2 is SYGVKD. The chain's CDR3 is CAIRTDRVYNEQFF. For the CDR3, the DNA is TGTGCCATCAGGACGGACAGGGTCTACAATGAGCAGTTCTTC.

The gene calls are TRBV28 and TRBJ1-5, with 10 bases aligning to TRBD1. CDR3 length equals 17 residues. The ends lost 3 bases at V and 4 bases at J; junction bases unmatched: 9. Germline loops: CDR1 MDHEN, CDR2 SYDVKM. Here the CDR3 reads CASSLVLGQGENQPQHF. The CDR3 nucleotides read TGTGCCAGCAGTTTGGTTTTAGGACAGGGGGAAAATCAGCCCCAGCATTTT. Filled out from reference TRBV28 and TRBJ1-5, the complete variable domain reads DVKVTQSSRYLVKRTGEKVFLECVQDMDHENMFWYRQDPGLGLRLIYFSYDVKMKEKGDIPEGYSVSREKKERFSLILESASTNQTSMYLCASSLVLGQGENQPQHFGDGTRLSIL.

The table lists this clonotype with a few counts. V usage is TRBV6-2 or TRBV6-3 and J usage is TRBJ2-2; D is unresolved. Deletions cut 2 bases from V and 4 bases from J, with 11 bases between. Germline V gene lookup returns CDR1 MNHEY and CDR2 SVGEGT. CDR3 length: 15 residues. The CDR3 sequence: CASSYIRGSTGELFF. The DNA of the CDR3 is TGTGCCAGCAGTTACATTCGCGGTAGCACCGGGGAGCTGTTTTTT.

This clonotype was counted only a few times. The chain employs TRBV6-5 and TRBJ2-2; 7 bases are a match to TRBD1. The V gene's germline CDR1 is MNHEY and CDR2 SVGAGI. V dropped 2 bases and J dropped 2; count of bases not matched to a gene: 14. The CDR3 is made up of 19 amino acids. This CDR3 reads CASSYRDSWDSENTGELFF. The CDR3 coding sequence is TGTGCCAGCAGTTACCGAGACTCGTGGGACAGTGAAAACACCGGGGAGCTGTTTTTT.